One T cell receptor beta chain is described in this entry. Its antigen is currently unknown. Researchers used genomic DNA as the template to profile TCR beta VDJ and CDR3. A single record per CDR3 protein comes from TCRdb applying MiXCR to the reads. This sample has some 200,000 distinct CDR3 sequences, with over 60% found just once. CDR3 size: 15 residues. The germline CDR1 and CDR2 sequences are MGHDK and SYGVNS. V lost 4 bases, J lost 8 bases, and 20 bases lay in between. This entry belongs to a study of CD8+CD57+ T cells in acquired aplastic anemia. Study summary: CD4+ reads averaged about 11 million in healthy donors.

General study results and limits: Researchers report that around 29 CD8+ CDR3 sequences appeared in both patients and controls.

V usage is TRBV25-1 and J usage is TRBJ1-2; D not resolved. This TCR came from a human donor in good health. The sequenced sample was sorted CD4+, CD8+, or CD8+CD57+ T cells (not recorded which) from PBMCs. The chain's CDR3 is CASSGSRFKFKGYTF. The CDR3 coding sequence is TGTGCCAGCAGTGGGAGTCGGTTTAAGTTTAAGGGCTACACCTTC.